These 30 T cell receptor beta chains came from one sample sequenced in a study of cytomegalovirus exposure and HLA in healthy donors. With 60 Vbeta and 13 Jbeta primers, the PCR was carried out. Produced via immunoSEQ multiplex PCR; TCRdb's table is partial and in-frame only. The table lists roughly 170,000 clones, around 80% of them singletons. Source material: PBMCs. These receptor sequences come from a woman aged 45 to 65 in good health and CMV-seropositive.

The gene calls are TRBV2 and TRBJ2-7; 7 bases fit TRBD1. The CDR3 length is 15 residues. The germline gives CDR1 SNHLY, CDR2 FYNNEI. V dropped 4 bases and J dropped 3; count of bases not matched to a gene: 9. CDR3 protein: CASSVQGQTFYEQYF. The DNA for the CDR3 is TGTGCCAGCAGTGTACAGGGACAGACCTTCTACGAGCAGTACTTC. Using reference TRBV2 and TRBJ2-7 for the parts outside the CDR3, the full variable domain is EPEVTQTPSHQVTQMGQEVILRCVPISNHLYFYWYRQILGQKVEFLVSFYNNEISEKSEIFDDQFSVERPDGSNFTLKIRSTKLEDSAMYFCASSVQGQTFYEQYFGPGTRLTVT.

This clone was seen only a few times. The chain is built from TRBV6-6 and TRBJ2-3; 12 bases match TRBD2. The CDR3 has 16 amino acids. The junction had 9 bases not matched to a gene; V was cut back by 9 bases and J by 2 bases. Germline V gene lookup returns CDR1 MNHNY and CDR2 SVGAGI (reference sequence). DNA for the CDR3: TGTGCCAGGATTATAACTAGCGGGGGGCCCACAGATACGCAGTATTTT. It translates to CARIITSGGPTDTQYF.

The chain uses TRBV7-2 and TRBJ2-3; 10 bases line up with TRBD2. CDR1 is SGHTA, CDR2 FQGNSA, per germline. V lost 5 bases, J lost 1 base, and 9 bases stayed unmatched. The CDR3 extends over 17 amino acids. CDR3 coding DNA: TGTGCCAGCAGCCAGGGGGCTAGCGGGAGTGGCACAGATACGCAGTATTTT. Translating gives CASSQGASGSGTDTQYF.

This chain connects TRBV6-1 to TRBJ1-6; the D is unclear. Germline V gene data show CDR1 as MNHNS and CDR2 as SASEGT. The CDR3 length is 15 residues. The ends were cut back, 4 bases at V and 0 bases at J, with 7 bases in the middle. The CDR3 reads CASSVHSSYNSPLHF. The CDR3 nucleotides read TGTGCCAGCAGTGTTCACAGCTCCTATAATTCACCCCTCCACTTT.

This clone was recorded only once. The CDR3 spells CASRSGIYQPQHF. As DNA, the CDR3 is TGTGCCAGCCGTTCAGGGATTTATCAGCCCCAGCATTTT. The V gene is TRBV28, the J gene TRBJ1-5; D possibly corresponds to TRBD1 (5 bases). Germline V gene sequence: CDR1 MDHEN, CDR2 SYDVKM. The CDR3 totals 13 residues. V dropped 8 bases and J dropped 5 bases, with 13 bases sitting between them.

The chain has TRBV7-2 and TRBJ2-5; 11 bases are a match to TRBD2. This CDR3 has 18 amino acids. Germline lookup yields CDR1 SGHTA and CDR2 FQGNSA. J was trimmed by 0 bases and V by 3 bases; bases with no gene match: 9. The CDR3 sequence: CASSLGRLAGFYQETQYF. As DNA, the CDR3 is TGTGCCAGCAGCTTGGGTCGACTAGCGGGGTTCTACCAAGAGACCCAGTACTTC.

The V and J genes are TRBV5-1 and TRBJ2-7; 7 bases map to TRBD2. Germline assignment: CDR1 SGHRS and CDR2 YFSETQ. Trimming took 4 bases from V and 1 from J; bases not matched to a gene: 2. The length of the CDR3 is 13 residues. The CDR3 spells CASSPSGSYEQYF. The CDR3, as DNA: TGCGCCAGCAGCCCTAGCGGATCCTACGAGCAGTACTTC.

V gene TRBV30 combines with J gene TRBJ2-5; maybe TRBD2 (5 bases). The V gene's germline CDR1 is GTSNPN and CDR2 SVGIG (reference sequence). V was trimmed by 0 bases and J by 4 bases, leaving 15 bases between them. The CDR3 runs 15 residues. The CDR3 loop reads CAWSVRGRATETQYF. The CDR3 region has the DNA TGTGCCTGGAGTGTACGGGGTAGGGCCACAGAGACCCAGTACTTC.

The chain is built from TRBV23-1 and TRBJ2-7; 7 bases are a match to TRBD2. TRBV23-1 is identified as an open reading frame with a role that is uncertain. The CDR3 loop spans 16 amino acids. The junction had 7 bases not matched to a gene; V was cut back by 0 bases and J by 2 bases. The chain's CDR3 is CASSQSPGGRAYEQYF. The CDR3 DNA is TGCGCCAGCAGTCAATCCCCAGGTGGGAGGGCCTACGAGCAGTACTTC.

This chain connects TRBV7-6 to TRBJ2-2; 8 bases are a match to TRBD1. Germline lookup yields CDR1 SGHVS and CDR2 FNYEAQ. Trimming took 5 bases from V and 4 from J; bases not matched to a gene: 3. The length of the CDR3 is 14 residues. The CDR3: CASSPGQGTGELFF. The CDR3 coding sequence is TGTGCCAGCAGCCCAGGACAGGGCACCGGGGAGCTGTTTTTT.

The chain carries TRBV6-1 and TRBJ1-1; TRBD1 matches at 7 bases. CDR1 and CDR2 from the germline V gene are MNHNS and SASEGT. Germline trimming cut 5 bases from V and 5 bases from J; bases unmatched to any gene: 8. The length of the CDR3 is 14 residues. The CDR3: CASSLPGDSTEAFF. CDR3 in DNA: TGTGCCAGCAGTCTCCCCGGGGACAGTACTGAAGCTTTCTTT.

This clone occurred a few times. DNA of the CDR3: TGCGCCAGCAGACCAACAGGGGGCCGTGGAAACACCATATATTTT. This translates into CASRPTGGRGNTIYF. The chain recombines TRBV10-1 with TRBJ1-3; 9 bases agree with TRBD1. CDR1 and CDR2 (germline): WNHNN, SYGVQD (reference sequence). The CDR3 contains 15 residues. The V gene end was trimmed by 6 bases and the J gene end by 3 bases; junction bases not matched to a gene: 6.

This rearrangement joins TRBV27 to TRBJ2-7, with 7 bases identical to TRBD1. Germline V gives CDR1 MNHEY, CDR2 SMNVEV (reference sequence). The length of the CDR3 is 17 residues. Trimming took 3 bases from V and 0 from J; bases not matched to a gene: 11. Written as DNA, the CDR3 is TGTGCCAGCAGTTTCGGCGTTGGTAGGGGGCCCTCCTACGAGCAGTACTTC. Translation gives CASSFGVGRGPSYEQYF.

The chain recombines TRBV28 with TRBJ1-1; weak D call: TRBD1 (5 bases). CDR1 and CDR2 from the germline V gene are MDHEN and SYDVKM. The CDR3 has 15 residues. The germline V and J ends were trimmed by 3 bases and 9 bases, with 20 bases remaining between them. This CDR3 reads CASSFYSTRAVQAFF. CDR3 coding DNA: TGTGCCAGCAGTTTTTATAGTACCAGGGCTGTTCAAGCTTTCTTT.

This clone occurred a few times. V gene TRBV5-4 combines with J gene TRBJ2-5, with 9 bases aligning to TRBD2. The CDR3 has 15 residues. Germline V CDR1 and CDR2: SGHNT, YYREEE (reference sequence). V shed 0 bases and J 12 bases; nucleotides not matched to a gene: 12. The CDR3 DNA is TGTGCCAGCAGCTTGGCAGGGCTAGCGGGGACAAAAGAGTACTTC. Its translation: CASSLAGLAGTKEYF.

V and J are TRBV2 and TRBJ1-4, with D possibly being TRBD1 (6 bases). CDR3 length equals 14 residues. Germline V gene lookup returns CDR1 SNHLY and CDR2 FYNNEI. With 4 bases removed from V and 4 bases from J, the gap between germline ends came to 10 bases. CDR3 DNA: TGTGCCAGCAGTGTGCAGGGGATTAATGAAAAACTGTTTTTT. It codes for CASSVQGINEKLFF.

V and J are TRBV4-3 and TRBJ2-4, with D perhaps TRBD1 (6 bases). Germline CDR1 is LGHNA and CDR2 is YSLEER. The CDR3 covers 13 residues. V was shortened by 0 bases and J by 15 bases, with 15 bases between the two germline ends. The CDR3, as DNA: TGCGCCAGCAGCCAAGATATGGGGGCGAGAGTGTACTTC. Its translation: CASSQDMGARVYF.

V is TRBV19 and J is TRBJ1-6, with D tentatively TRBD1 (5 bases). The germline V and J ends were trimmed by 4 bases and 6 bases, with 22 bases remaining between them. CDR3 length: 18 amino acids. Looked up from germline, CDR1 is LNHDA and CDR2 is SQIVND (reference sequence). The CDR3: CASSTERRQGLGNSPLHF. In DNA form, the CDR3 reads TGTGCCAGTAGTACAGAGCGACGGCAGGGTTTAGGTAATTCACCCCTCCACTTT.

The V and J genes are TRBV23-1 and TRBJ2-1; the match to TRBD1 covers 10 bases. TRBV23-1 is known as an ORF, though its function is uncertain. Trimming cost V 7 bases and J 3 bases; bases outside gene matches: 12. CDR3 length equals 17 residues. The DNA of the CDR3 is TGCGCCAGCACGTTACGACAGGGGGCCTTACTCTACAATGAGCAGTTCTTC. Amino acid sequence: CASTLRQGALLYNEQFF.

The CDR3 nucleotides are TGTGCCAGCAGCTTGGGAATTGACAGGACGAACACTGAAGCTTTCTTT. It translates to CASSLGIDRTNTEAFF. The J gene is TRBJ1-1, the V gene TRBV5-8, with D tentatively TRBD1 (6 bases). There are 16 residues in the CDR3. The V gene's germline CDR1 is SGHTS and CDR2 YDEGEE. With 0 bases removed from V and 1 base from J, the gap between germline ends came to 13 bases.

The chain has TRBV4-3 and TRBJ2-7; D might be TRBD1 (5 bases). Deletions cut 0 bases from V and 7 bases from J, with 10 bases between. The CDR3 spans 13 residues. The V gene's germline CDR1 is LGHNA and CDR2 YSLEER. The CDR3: CASSQDRGQEQYF. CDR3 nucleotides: TGCGCCAGCAGCCAAGATAGAGGACAAGAGCAGTACTTC.

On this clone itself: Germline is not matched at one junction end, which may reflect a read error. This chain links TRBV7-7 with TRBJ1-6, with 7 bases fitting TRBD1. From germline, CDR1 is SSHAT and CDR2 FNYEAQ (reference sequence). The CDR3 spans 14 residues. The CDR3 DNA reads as TGTGCTAGCAGCCCTGGGACAGCTAATTCACCCCTCCACTTT. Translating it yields CASSPGTANSPLHF.

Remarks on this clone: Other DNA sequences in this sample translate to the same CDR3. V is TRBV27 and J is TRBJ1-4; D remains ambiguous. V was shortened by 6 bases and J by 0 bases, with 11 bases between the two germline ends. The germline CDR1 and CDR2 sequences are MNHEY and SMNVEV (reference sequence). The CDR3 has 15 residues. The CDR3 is CASRAGIATNEKLFF. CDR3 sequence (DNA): TGTGCCAGCAGAGCCGGTATCGCAACTAATGAAAAACTGTTTTTT.

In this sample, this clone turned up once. CDR3 coding DNA: TGTGCCAGCAGCGTTCAGACTGAAGCTTTCTTT. Its translation is CASSVQTEAFF. The chain combines TRBV7-9 with TRBJ1-1; no clear D gene. V dropped 5 bases and J dropped 5 bases, with 6 bases sitting between them. CDR1 and CDR2 (germline): SEHNR, FQNEAQ (reference sequence). There are 11 residues in the CDR3.

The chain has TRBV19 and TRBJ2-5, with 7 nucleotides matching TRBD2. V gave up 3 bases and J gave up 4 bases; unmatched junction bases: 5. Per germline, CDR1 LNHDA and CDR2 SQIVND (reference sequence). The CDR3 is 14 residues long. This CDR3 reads CASSIAGVPETQYF. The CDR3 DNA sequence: TGTGCCAGTAGTATTGCGGGGGTCCCAGAGACCCAGTACTTC.

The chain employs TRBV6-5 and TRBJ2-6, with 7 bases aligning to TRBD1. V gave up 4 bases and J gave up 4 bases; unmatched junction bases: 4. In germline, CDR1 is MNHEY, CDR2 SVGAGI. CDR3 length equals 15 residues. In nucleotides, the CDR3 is TGTGCCAGCAGTTCGACAGGGACAGGGGCCAACGTCCTGACTTTC. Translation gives CASSSTGTGANVLTF.

As DNA, the CDR3 is TGTGCCAGCAGTGTAAGCCGAGCGGGAGGGAGTACAGATACGCAGTATTTT. Amino acid sequence: CASSVSRAGGSTDTQYF. This chain connects TRBV28 to TRBJ2-3; 10 nucleotides line up with TRBD2. J was trimmed by 3 bases and V by 5 bases; bases with no gene match: 11. The CDR3 covers 17 residues. Germline-derived CDR1 and CDR2 are MDHEN and SYDVKM. Variable domain in full (rest from reference TRBV28 and TRBJ2-3): DVKVTQSSRYLVKRTGEKVFLECVQDMDHENMFWYRQDPGLGLRLIYFSYDVKMKEKGDIPEGYSVSREKKERFSLILESASTNQTSMYLCASSVSRAGGSTDTQYFGPGTRLTVL.

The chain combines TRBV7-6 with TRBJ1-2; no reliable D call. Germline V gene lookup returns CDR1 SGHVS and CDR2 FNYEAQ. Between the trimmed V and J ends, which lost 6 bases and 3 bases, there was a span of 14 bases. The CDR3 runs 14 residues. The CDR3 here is CASRPGFSDYGYTF. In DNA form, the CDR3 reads TGTGCCAGCAGACCAGGATTTTCAGACTATGGCTACACCTTC.

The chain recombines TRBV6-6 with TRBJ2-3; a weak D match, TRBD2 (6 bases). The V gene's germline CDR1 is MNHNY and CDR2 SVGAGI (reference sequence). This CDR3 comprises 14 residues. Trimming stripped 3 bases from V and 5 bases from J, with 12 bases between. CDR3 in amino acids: CASSYRLVRDTQYF. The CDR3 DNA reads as TGTGCCAGCAGTTATCGACTAGTACGAGATACGCAGTATTTT.

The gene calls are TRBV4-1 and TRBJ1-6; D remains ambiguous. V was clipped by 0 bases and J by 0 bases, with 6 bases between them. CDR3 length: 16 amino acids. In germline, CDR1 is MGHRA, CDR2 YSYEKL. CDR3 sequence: CASSQDRPSYNSPLHF. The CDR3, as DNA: TGCGCCAGCAGCCAAGACAGGCCCTCCTATAATTCACCCCTCCACTTT.